Included here is one T cell receptor beta chain sequence, with context. Authors' processing steps: Quantification of nucleated cells was approximated via reference gene primer amplification. Clones were read by immunoSEQ multiplex PCR, and TCRdb kept only the in-frame ones, dropping some. V and J calls and clone size come straight from that table; D and trimming were deduced from the DNA. The sample lists 200,000 to 250,000 clones, 82% occurring once. The sample belongs to a study of blood T cell repertoires in COVID-19. On the study more broadly: Sources were T cells, B-cell-depleted T cells, or PBMCs; the material itself was cDNA or gDNA.

V was trimmed by 4 bases and J by 5 bases, leaving 5 bases between them. Germline CDR1 reads MNHEY; CDR2 reads SMNVEV (reference sequence). The CDR3 covers 12 residues. This TCR was sampled from an elderly woman with acute or convalescent COVID-19. Sequencing was carried out using peripheral blood. The chain employs TRBV27 and TRBJ2-2; D is unresolved. The DNA for the CDR3 is TGTGCCAGCAGTTCCCCTACCGGGGAGCTGTTTTTT. Translated, it gives CASSSPTGELFF.